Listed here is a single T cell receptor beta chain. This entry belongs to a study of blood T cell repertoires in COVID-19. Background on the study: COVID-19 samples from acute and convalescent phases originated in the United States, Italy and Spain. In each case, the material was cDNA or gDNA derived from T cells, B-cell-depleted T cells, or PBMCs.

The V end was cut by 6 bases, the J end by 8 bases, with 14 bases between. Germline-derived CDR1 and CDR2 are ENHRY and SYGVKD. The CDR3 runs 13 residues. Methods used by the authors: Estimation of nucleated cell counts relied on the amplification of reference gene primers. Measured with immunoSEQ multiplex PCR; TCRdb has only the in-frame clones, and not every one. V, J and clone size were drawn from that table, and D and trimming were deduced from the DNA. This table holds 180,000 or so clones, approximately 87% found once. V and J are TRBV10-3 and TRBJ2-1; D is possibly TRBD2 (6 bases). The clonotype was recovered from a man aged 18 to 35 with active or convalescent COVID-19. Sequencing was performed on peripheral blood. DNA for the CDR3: TGTGCCATCAGGGGGTCATCTAGCGATGAGCAGTTCTTC. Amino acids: CAIRGSSSDEQFF.